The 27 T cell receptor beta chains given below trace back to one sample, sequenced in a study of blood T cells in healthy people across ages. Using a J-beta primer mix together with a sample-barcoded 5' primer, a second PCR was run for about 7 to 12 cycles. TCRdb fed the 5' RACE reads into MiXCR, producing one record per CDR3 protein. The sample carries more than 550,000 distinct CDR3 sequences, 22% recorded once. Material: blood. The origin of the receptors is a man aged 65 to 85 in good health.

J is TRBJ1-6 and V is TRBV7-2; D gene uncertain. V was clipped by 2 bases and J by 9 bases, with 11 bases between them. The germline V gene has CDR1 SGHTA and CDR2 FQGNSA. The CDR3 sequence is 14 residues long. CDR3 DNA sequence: TGTGCCAGCAGCTTACCCAACTTAGGTTCACCCCTCCACTTT. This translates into CASSLPNLGSPLHF. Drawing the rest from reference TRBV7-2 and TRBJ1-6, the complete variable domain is GAGVSQSPSNKVTEKGKDVELRCDPISGHTALYWYRQSLGQGLEFLIYFQGNSAPDKSGLPSDRFSAERTGGSVSTLTIQRTQQEDSAVYLCASSLPNLGSPLHFGNGTRLTVT.

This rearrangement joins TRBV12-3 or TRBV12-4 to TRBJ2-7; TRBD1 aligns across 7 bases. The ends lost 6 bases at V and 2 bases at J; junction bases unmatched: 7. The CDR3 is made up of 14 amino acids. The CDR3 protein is CASRKGQSAYEQYF. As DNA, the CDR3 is TGTGCCAGCAGGAAGGGACAGAGCGCCTACGAGCAGTACTTC.

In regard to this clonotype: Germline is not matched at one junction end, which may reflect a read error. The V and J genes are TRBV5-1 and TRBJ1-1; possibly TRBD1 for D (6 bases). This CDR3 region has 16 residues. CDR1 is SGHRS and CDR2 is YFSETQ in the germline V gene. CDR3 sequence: CANSFDLGQGISEAFF. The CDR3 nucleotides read TGCGCCAACAGCTTCGATTTGGGTCAGGGGATCTCTGAAGCTTTCTTT. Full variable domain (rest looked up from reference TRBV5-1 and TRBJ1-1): KAGVTQTPRYLIKTRGQQVTLSCSPISGHRSVSWYQQTPGQGLQFLFEYFSETQRNKGNFPGRFSGRQFSNSRSEMNVSTLELGDSALYLCANSFDLGQGISEAFFGQGTRLTVV.

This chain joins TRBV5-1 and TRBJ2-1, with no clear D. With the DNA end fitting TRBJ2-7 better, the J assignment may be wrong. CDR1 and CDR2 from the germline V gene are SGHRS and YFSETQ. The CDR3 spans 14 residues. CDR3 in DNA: TGCGCCAGCAGCTTGGGCGCCCTGAACGGCGAGCAGTACTTC. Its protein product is CASSLGALNGEQYF.

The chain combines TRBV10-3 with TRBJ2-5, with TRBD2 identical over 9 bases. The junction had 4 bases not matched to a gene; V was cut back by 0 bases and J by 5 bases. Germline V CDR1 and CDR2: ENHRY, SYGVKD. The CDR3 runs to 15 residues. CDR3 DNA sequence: TGTGCCATCAGTGAGTCGATCGCGGGAGGGGAGACCCAGTACTTC. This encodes CAISESIAGGETQYF.

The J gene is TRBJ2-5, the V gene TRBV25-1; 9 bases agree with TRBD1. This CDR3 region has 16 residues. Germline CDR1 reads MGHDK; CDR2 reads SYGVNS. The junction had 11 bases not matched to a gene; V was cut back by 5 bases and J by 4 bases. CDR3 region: CASSPGDGQGSETQYF. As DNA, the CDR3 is TGTGCCAGCAGTCCGGGGGATGGACAGGGGTCAGAGACCCAGTACTTC.

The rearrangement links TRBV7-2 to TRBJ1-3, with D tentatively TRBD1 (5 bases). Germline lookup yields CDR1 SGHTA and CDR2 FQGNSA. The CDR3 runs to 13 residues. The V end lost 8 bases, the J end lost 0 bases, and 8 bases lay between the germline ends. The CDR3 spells CASPRGSGNTIYF. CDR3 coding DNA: TGTGCCAGCCCGAGGGGCTCTGGAAACACCATATATTTT.

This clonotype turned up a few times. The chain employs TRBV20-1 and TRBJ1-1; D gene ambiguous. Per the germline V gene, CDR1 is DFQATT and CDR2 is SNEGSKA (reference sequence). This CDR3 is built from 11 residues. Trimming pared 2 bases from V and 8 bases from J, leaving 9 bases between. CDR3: CSARLTREAFF. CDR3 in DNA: TGCAGTGCTAGACTTACACGAGAAGCTTTCTTT.

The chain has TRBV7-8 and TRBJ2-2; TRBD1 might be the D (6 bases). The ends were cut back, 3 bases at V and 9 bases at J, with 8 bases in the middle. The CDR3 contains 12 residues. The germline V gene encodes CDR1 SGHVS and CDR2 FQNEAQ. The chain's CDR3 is CASSFGQRELFF. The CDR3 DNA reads TGTGCCAGCAGCTTTGGACAGAGGGAGCTGTTTTTT.

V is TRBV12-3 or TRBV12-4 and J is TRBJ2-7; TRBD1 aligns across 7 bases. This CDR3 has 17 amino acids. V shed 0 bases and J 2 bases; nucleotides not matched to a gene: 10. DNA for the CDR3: TGTGCCAGCAGTTTAGCCGATAGGGGGCCATCACCCTACGAGCAGTACTTC. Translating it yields CASSLADRGPSPYEQYF.

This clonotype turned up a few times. CDR3 amino acids: CALTTGSNQPQHF. The DNA for the CDR3 is TGTGCCTTGACAACCGGTAGCAATCAGCCCCAGCATTTT. The chain joins TRBV30 to TRBJ1-5; D remains ambiguous. CDR3 length: 13 amino acids. The V end lost 7 bases, the J end lost 0 bases, and 10 bases lay between the germline ends. CDR1 GTSNPN and CDR2 SVGIG come from the germline V gene (reference sequence).

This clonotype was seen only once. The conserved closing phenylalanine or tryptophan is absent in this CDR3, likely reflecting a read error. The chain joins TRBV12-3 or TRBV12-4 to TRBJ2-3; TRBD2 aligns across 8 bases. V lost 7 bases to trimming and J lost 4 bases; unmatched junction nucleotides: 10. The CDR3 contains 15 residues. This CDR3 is CASTQGRAGADTQYS. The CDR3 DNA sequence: TGTGCCAGCACTCAGGGACGAGCGGGAGCAGATACGCAGTATTCT.

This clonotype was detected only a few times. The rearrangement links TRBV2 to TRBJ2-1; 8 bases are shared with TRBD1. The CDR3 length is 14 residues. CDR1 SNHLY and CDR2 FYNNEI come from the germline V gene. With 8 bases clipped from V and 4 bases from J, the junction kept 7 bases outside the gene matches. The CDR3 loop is CASDSGTGYNEQFF. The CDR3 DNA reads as TGTGCCAGCGACTCCGGGACAGGATACAATGAGCAGTTCTTC.

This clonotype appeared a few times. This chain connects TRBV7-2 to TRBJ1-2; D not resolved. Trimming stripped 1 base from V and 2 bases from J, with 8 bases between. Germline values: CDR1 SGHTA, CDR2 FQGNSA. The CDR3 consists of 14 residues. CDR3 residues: CASSLERGNYGYTF. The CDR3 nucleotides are TGTGCCAGCAGCTTAGAAAGAGGGAACTATGGCTACACCTTC.

The CDR3 reads CSARDSGTGDKNIQYF. The CDR3 DNA sequence: TGCAGTGCTAGAGATTCCGGGACAGGAGACAAAAACATTCAGTACTTC. The rearrangement uses TRBV20-1 and TRBJ2-4, with TRBD1 identical over 8 bases. V lost 0 bases, J lost 3 bases, and 7 bases stayed unmatched. CDR3 size: 16 residues. Looked up from germline, CDR1 is DFQATT and CDR2 is SNEGSKA (reference sequence).

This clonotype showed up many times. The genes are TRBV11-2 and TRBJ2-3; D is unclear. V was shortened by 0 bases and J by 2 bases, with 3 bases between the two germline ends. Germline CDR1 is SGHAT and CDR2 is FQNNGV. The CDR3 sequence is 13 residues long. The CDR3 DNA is TGTGCCAGCAGCTTAGAAGTCACAGATACGCAGTATTTT. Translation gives CASSLEVTDTQYF.

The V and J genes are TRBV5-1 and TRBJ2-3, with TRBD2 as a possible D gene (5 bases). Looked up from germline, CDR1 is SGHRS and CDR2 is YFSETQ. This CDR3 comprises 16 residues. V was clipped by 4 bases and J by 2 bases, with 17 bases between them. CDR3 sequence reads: CASSRTWEPSTDTQYF. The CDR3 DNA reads TGCGCCAGCAGCCGTACGTGGGAGCCCTCCACAGATACGCAGTATTTT.

The CDR3 sequence: CASSLEDRYNEQFF. CDR3 in DNA: TGTGCCAGCAGCTTAGAGGACAGGTACAATGAGCAGTTCTTC. The rearrangement uses TRBV7-9 and TRBJ2-1; 7 bases align to TRBD1. The CDR3 sequence is 14 residues long. Germline CDR1 SEHNR, CDR2 FQNEAQ (reference sequence). V lost 1 base, J lost 4 bases, and 1 base stayed unmatched.

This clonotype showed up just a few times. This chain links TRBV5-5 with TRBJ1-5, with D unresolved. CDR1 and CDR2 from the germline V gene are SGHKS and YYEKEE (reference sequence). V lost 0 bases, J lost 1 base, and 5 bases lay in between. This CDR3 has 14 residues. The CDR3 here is CASSLDPSNQPQHF. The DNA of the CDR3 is TGTGCCAGCAGCTTGGATCCGAGCAATCAGCCCCAGCATTTT.

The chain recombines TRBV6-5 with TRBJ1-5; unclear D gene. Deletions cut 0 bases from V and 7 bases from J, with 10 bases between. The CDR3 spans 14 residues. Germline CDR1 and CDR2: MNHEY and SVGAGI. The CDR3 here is CASSYSLKGQPQHF. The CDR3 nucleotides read TGTGCCAGCAGTTACTCCCTCAAGGGACAGCCCCAGCATTTT.

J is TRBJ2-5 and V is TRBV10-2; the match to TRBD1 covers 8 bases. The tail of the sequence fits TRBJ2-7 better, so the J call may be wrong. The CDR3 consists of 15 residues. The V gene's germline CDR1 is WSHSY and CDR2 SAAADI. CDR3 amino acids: CASRSGQGPSYEQYF. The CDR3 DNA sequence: TGCGCCAGCAGGTCCGGACAGGGCCCCTCCTACGAGCAGTACTTC.

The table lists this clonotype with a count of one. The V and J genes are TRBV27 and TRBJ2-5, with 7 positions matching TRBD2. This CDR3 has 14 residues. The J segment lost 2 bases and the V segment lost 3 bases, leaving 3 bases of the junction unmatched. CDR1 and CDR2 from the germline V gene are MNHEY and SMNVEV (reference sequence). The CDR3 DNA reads TGTGCCAGCAGTTTCGGGGGGATTCAAGAGACCCAGTACTTC. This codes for CASSFGGIQETQYF.

This CDR3 is CASSLSSRPRETQYF. Written as DNA, the CDR3 is TGTGCCAGCAGCCTCTCCTCGCGGCCGAGGGAGACCCAGTACTTC. V usage is TRBV5-6 and J usage is TRBJ2-5; D gene ambiguous. The CDR3 is 15 residues long. CDR1 SGHDT and CDR2 YYEEEE come from the germline V gene. The germline V and J ends were trimmed by 4 bases and 5 bases, with 18 bases remaining between them.

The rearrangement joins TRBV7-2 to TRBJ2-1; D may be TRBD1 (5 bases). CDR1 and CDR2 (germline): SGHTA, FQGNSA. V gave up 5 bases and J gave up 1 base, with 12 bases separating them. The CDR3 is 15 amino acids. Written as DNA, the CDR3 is TGTGCCAGCAGCCTCCAGACAGTATCCTACAATGAGCAGTTCTTC. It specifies CASSLQTVSYNEQFF.

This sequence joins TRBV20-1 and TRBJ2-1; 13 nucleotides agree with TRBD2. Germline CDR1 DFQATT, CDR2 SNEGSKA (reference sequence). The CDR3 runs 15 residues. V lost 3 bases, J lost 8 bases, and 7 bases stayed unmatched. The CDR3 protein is CSASPPGLAGDEQFF. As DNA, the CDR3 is TGCAGTGCTAGTCCCCCCGGACTAGCGGGAGATGAGCAGTTCTTC.

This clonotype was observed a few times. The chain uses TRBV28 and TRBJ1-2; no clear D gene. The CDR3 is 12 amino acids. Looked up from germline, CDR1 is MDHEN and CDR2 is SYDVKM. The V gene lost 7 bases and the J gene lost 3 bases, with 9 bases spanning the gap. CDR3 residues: CASTPSHYGYTF. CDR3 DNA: TGTGCCAGCACTCCGTCACACTATGGCTACACCTTC.

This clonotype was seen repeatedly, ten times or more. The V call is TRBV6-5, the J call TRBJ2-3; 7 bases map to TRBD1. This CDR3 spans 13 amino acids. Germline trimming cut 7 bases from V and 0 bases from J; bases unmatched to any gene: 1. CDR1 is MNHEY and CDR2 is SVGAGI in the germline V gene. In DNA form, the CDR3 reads TGTGCCAGCATGGGACAGAGCACAGATACGCAGTATTTT. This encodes CASMGQSTDTQYF.